The next 18 T cell receptor beta chains were all read from a single sample in a study of a mutant IDH1 vaccine in newly diagnosed glioma. TCRdb's table, derived via immunoSEQ multiplex PCR, lists solely in-frame clones and lacks some. The profile shows tens of thousands of clones, around 80% of them singletons. The time point is: baseline, week 1 (first vaccination visit). Treatment: pre-vaccination baseline after standard-of-care therapy. The sequenced sample was PBMCs, obtained from a glioma patient treated with radiotherapy, temozolomide or both. The source of these receptors is a man in his forties with glioma. Some clones in this sample may be carry-over from other donors' samples.

The rearrangement uses TRBV25-1 and TRBJ1-1, with 10 nucleotides matching TRBD1. The CDR3 loop spans 15 amino acids. The germline V gene encodes CDR1 MGHDK and CDR2 SYGVNS. Trimming took 4 bases from V and 1 from J; bases not matched to a gene: 3. The CDR3 coding sequence is TGTGCCAGCAGTGGTGACAGGGGGCGGAACACTGAAGCTTTCTTT. It is translated as CASSGDRGRNTEAFF.

V gene TRBV6-5 combines with J gene TRBJ1-5; perhaps TRBD1 as D (5 bases). Germline values: CDR1 MNHEY, CDR2 SVGAGI. The CDR3 spans 15 residues. V lost 6 bases and J lost 5, with 17 bases in between. The CDR3 region has the DNA TGTGCCAGCAGCCGATACGGAAGGGGTGATCAGCCCCAGCATTTT. Protein sequence: CASSRYGRGDQPQHF.

The chain carries TRBV30 and TRBJ2-7; TRBD1 matches 7 bases. Germline loops: CDR1 GTSNPN, CDR2 SVGIG (reference sequence). V lost 3 bases and J lost 2; bases outside the gene matches: 7. The CDR3 is 14 amino acids. The CDR3 region is CAWRRTGVTYEQYF. CDR3 bases: TGTGCCTGGAGGAGAACAGGGGTCACCTACGAGCAGTACTTC.

This rearrangement joins TRBV2 to TRBJ1-1; D gene unclear. Germline CDR1 and CDR2: SNHLY and FYNNEI. V was trimmed by 3 bases and J by 2 bases, leaving 7 bases between them. The CDR3 contains 13 residues. CDR3 DNA: TGTGCCAGCAGTGAGTACGAAAACACTGAAGCTTTCTTT. This translates into CASSEYENTEAFF. The complete variable domain, with remaining parts taken from reference TRBV2 and TRBJ1-1, reads EPEVTQTPSHQVTQMGQEVILRCVPISNHLYFYWYRQILGQKVEFLVSFYNNEISEKSEIFDDQFSVERPDGSNFTLKIRSTKLEDSAMYFCASSEYENTEAFFGQGTRLTVV.

This sequence joins TRBV5-1 and TRBJ2-1; 10 bases map to TRBD2. V dropped 0 bases and J dropped 8; count of bases not matched to a gene: 5. Germline V gene lookup returns CDR1 SGHRS and CDR2 YFSETQ. The CDR3 spans 15 residues. The DNA for the CDR3 is TGCGCCAGCAGCTTGGGGGCAGCGGGAGGGGATGAGCAGTTCTTC. This sequence encodes CASSLGAAGGDEQFF.

With respect to this clone: Other DNA sequences from this sample encode an identical CDR3 as well. The chain has TRBV5-1 and TRBJ1-1; 10 bases align to TRBD1. V trimming: 2 bases; J trimming: 1 base; junction bases outside the gene matches: 5. Germline V CDR1 and CDR2: SGHRS, YFSETQ. The CDR3 sequence is 16 residues long. CDR3 protein: CASSLGDRGQNTEAFF. The CDR3 bases are TGCGCCAGCAGCTTAGGGGACAGGGGCCAGAACACTGAAGCTTTCTTT.

There are a few counts of this clone. In DNA form, the CDR3 reads TGCGCCAGCAGCCAAGGCTTATTAAGGAGAAGTGGGTCCTACGAGCAGTACTTC. Translating gives CASSQGLLRRSGSYEQYF. The chain has TRBV4-1 and TRBJ2-7, with D unresolved. This CDR3 has 18 residues. With 1 base removed from V and 1 base from J, the gap between germline ends came to 20 bases. Germline V gives CDR1 MGHRA, CDR2 YSYEKL.

The table lists this clone with a few counts. This rearrangement joins TRBV18 to TRBJ1-1, with 7 bases lining up with TRBD1. Trimming removed 3 bases from V and 4 bases from J; junction bases left unmatched: 5. The CDR3 has 14 amino acids. Germline CDR1 KGHSH, CDR2 LQKENI. CDR3 nucleotide sequence: TGTGCCAGCTCACCCCTTACAGGGGCCACTGAAGCTTTCTTT. Amino acid sequence: CASSPLTGATEAFF.

The genes are TRBV6-1 and TRBJ2-3, with 7 bases identical to TRBD1. The CDR3 has 14 amino acids. Germline assignment: CDR1 MNHNS and CDR2 SASEGT. The V segment lost 8 bases and the J segment 1 base; nucleotides outside the gene matches: 6. The CDR3: CASRSDRGTDTQYF. The CDR3 DNA is TGTGCCAGCCGGAGTGACAGGGGCACAGATACGCAGTATTTT.

This chain uses TRBV11-2 with TRBJ1-6, with D unresolved. CDR1 SGHAT and CDR2 FQNNGV come from the germline V gene. V was trimmed by 1 base and J by 7 bases, leaving 2 bases between them. The CDR3 runs to 12 residues. The CDR3 region has the DNA TGTGCCAGCAGCTTAGTCAATTCACCCCTCCACTTT. It encodes CASSLVNSPLHF.

This clone is medium-sized (0.01 to 0.1%). The chain joins TRBV29-1 to TRBJ2-1; D might be TRBD1 or TRBD2, each matching 6 bases. Germline V gene sequence: CDR1 SQVTM, CDR2 ANQGSEA. This CDR3 spans 12 amino acids. Trimming left V 7 bases short and J 7 bases short, with 14 bases between. CDR3 sequence reads: CSGGASMNEQFF. The CDR3 nucleotides are TGCAGCGGGGGGGCCAGCATGAATGAGCAGTTCTTC.

The gene calls are TRBV18 and TRBJ1-1, with 7 bases that match TRBD1. Unmatched junction bases numbered 6, after V lost 6 bases and J lost 8 bases. The CDR3 runs to 12 residues. Germline CDR1 KGHSH, CDR2 LQKENI. CDR3 DNA sequence: TGTGCCAGCTCTCACAGGACAGGAGAAGCTTTCTTT. Translation gives CASSHRTGEAFF. Variable domain in full (rest from reference TRBV18 and TRBJ1-1): NAGVMQNPRHLVRRRGQEARLRCSPMKGHSHVYWYRQLPEEGLKFMVYLQKENIIDESGMPKERFSAEFPKEGPSILRIQQVVRGDSAAYFCASSHRTGEAFFGQGTRLTVV.

V and J are TRBV4-1 and TRBJ1-3, with a weak D call TRBD1 (6 bases). Trimming took off 7 bases at V and 0 bases at J, with 16 bases between the two ends. The CDR3 contains 16 residues. Germline loops: CDR1 MGHRA, CDR2 YSYEKL. CDR3: CASTPTGDFSGNTIYF. The CDR3 coding sequence is TGCGCCAGCACCCCGACAGGTGACTTCTCTGGAAACACCATATATTTT.

This clone is a singleton in its sample. The rearrangement uses TRBV5-4 and TRBJ2-2, with 10 bases matching TRBD1. The J segment lost 6 bases and the V segment lost 2 bases, leaving 10 bases of the junction unmatched. Germline CDR1 SGHNT, CDR2 YYREEE (reference sequence). The CDR3 sequence is 17 residues long. The CDR3 DNA sequence: TGTGCCAGCAGCTTACCCCGGGACAGGGGATTCGCCGGGGAGCTGTTTTTT. Translating it yields CASSLPRDRGFAGELFF.

This chain uses TRBV15 with TRBJ1-1, with D possibly matching TRBD1 (5 bases). The V end was cut by 0 bases, the J end by 3 bases, with 17 bases between. In germline, CDR1 is LNHNV, CDR2 YYDKDF (reference sequence). The CDR3 is made up of 17 amino acids. In DNA, the CDR3 is TGTGCCACCAGCAGAGATCGGCAGGGCCGGAGGGACACTGAAGCTTTCTTT. Amino acids: CATSRDRQGRRDTEAFF. The entire variable domain, with the rest obtained from reference TRBV15 and TRBJ1-1, is as follows: DAMVIQNPRYQVTQFGKPVTLSCSQTLNHNVMYWYQQKSSQAPKLLFHYYDKDFNNEADTPDNFQSRRPNTSFCFLDIRSPGLGDTAMYLCATSRDRQGRRDTEAFFGQGTRLTVV.

The rearrangement links TRBV18 to TRBJ2-1; perhaps TRBD2 as D (6 bases). The V gene's germline CDR1 is KGHSH and CDR2 LQKENI. The CDR3 has 14 amino acids. V lost 5 bases, J lost 3 bases, and 11 bases lay in between. The CDR3 loop is CASSGLGGYNEQFF. In nucleotides, the CDR3 is TGTGCCAGCTCAGGGCTGGGGGGCTACAATGAGCAGTTCTTC.

This clone was seen a single time. J is TRBJ2-5 and V is TRBV9; 13 nucleotides match TRBD2. The ends lost 3 bases at V and 5 bases at J; junction bases unmatched: 4. The CDR3 consists of 15 residues. Germline V gives CDR1 SGDLS, CDR2 YYNGEE. CDR3 in DNA: TGTGCCAGCAGCGGGACTAGCGGGGGAGGGGAGACCCAGTACTTC. This gives the protein CASSGTSGGGETQYF.

The table lists this clone with a count of one. The chain has TRBV11-2 and TRBJ1-4, with TRBD1 as a possible D gene (6 bases). Germline CDR1 and CDR2: SGHAT and FQNNGV. This CDR3 is 12 amino acids long. V shed 4 bases and J shed 10 bases, with 10 bases lying between them. The DNA of the CDR3 is TGTGCCAGCAGCTATGGACAGCCAAAACTGTTTTTT. Its translation: CASSYGQPKLFF. The variable domain in full, completed from reference TRBV11-2 and TRBJ1-4, reads EAGVAQSPRYKIIEKRQSVAFWCNPISGHATLYWYQQILGQGPKLLIQFQNNGVVDDSQLPKDRFSAERLKGVDSTLKIQPAKLEDSAVYLCASSYGQPKLFFGSGTQLSVL.